This T cell receptor (beta chain) was identified in a study of CD4 and CD8 cells across lung adenocarcinoma regions. The CDR3 consists of 13 residues. Germline V lookup: CDR1 WNHNN, CDR2 SYGVQD (reference sequence). The sample holds a few counts of this clonotype. Via MiXCR, TCRdb re-called the PCR reads, giving one row per CDR3 protein. There are 13,000 to 15,000 distinct CDR3 sequences in the sample; roughly 45% occur only once, and roughly a sixth lies in the top ten. The patients had localized lung adenocarcinoma, a non-small cell subtype. Sample: CD4+ T cells from the center of a lung tumor. This sequence was found in a male donor with lung adenocarcinoma. The CD4 and CD8 labels of this study may be unreliable. V gene TRBV10-1 combines with J gene TRBJ2-1, with 8 nucleotides matching TRBD2. Judging by the DNA end, TRBJ2-5 fits better; the J call may be wrong. The CDR3 is CASSSAGAETQYF. The DNA for the CDR3 is TGCGCCAGCAGTTCAGCGGGAGCAGAGACCCAGTACTTC.